This TCR beta chain stems from a study of blood T cell repertoires in COVID-19. About the study: From T cells, B-cell-depleted T cells, or PBMCs came the material, which was cDNA or gDNA.

This clone showed up just once. Per the authors' pipeline: Amplifying reference gene primers gave estimates of nucleated cell counts. Clones were sequenced by immunoSEQ multiplex PCR, and TCRdb holds only the in-frame ones, with some missing. V and J calls and clone size are as listed in that table; D and trimming were resolved from the DNA. The table records about 370,000 clones, roughly nine tenths of them present only once. Germline V lookup: CDR1 ENHRY, CDR2 SYGVKD. The V segment lost 6 bases and the J segment 3 bases; nucleotides outside the gene matches: 6. The CDR3 totals 14 residues. The receptor was derived from a woman aged 25 to 39 with COVID-19, enrolled during active disease. The chain has TRBV10-3 and TRBJ2-7, with 9 bases lining up with TRBD1. Sequenced input: peripheral blood. The CDR3 bases are TGTGCCATCAGACGAGGGACAGGGAGCTACGAGCAGTACTTC. This sequence encodes CAIRRGTGSYEQYF.